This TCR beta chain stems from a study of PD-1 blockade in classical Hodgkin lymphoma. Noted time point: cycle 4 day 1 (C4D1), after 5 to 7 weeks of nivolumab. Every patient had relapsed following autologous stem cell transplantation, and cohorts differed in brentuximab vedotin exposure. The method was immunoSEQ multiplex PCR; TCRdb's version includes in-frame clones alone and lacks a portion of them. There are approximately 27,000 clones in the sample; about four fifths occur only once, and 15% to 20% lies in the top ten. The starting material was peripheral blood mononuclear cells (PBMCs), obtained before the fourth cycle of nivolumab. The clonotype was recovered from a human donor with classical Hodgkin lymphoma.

The CDR3 loop reads CAIGGTTEAFF. CDR3 in DNA: TGTGCCATTGGGGGGACCACTGAAGCTTTCTTT. This chain links TRBV10-3 with TRBJ1-1; D possibly corresponds to TRBD1 (5 bases). Trimming took 9 bases from V and 4 from J, leaving 9 bases between them. This CDR3 comprises 11 residues. Germline CDR1 reads ENHRY; CDR2 reads SYGVKD.